The sample holds many counts of the clone carrying this T cell receptor (beta chain). The sample belongs to a study of T-cell reconstitution after alpha-beta-depleted transplantation in children. Unique molecular identifiers tagged the TCRbeta library. TCRdb reprocessed the PCR reads via MiXCR and lists one record per CDR3 protein. The table lists approximately 640,000 distinct CDR3 sequences, roughly 17% of them singletons, with 1.1% in the top ten. The length of the CDR3 is 14 residues. Per the germline V gene, CDR1 is SGHDT and CDR2 is YYEEEE. Unmatched junction bases numbered 3, after V lost 4 bases and J lost 4 bases.

This chain connects TRBV5-6 to TRBJ2-1, with 9 bases identical to TRBD1. This TCR was recovered from a human donor who donated a stem cell graft to a child with acute myeloid leukemia. Sequences were derived from PBMCs from the stem cell graft donor, sampled from the stem cell graft. The CDR3 coding sequence is TGTGCCAGCAGCGGAGGACAGGGGTACAATGAGCAGTTCTTC. It codes for CASSGGQGYNEQFF.